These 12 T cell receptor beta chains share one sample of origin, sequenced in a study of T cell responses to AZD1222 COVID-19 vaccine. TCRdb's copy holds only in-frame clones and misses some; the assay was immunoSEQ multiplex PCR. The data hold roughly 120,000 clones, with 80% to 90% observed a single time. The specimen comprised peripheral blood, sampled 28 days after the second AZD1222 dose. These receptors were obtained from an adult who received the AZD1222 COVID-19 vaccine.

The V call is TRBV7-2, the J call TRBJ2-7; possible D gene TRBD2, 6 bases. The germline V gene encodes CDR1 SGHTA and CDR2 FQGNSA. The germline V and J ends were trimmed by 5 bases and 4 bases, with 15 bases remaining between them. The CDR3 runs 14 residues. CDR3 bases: TGTGCCAGCAGCCCGATGGGACTCCCTTACGAGCAGTACTTC. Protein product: CASSPMGLPYEQYF.

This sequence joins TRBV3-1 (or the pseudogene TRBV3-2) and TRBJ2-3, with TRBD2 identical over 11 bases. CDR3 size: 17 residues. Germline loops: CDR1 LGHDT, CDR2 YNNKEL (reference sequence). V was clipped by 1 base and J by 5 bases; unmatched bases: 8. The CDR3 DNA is TGTGCCAGCAGCCAAGGTGTAGCGGGGGGGCCGGTAGATACGCAGTATTTT. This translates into CASSQGVAGGPVDTQYF.

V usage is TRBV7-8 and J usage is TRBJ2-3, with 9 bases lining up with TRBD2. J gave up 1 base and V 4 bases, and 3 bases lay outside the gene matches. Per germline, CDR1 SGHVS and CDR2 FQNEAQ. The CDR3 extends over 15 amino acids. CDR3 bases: TGTGCCAGCAGCTCAAGGACTAGCGGCACAGATACGCAGTATTTT. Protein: CASSSRTSGTDTQYF.

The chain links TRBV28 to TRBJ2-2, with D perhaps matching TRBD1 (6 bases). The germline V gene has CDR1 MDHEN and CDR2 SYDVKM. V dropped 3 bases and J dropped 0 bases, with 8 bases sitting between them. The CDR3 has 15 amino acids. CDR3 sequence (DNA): TGTGCCAGCAGTTTCTGGGGGCCGAACACCGGGGAGCTGTTTTTT. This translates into CASSFWGPNTGELFF.

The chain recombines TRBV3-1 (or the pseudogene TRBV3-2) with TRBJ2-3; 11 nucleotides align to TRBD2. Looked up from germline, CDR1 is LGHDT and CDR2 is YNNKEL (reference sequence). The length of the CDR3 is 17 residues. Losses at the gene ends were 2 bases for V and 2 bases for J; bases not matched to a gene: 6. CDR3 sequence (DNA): TGTGCCAGCAGCCAATCACGGACTAGCGGGCCCACAGATACGCAGTATTTT. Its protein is CASSQSRTSGPTDTQYF.

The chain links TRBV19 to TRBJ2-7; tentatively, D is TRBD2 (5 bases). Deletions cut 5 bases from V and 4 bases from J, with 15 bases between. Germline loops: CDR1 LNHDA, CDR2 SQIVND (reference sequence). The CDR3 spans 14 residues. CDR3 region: CASSPSGSVYEQYF. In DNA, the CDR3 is TGTGCCAGTAGTCCCTCGGGGTCAGTATACGAGCAGTACTTC.

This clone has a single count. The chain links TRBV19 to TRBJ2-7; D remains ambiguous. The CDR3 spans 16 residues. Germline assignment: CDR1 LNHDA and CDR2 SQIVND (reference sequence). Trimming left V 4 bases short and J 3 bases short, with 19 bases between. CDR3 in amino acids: CASSTRVSKTSYEQYF. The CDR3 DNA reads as TGTGCCAGTAGTACCCGGGTTAGCAAGACCAGCTACGAGCAGTACTTC.

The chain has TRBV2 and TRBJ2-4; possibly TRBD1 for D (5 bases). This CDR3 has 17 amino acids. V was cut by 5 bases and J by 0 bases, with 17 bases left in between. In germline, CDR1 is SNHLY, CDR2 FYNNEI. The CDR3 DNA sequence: TGTGCCAGCAGTCCCACCGACAGCCGGCTAGCCAAAAACATTCAGTACTTC. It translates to CASSPTDSRLAKNIQYF.

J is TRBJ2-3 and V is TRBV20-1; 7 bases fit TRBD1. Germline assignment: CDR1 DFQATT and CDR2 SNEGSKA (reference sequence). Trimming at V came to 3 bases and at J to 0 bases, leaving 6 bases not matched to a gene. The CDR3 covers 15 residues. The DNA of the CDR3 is TGCAGTGCTAGTTTCGGGACAGCTAGCACAGATACGCAGTATTTT. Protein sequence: CSASFGTASTDTQYF.

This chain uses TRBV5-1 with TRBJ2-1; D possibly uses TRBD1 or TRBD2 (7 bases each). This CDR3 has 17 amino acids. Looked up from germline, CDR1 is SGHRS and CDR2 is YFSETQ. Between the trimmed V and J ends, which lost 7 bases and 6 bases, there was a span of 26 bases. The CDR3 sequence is CASGPYSQGRVGNEQFF. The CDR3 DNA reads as TGCGCCAGCGGCCCTTACTCACAGGGGAGGGTGGGCAATGAGCAGTTCTTC.

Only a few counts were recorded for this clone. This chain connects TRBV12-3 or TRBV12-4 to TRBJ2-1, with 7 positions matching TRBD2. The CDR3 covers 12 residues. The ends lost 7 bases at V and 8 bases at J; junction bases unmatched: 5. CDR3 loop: CASNLGGDEQFF. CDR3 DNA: TGTGCCAGCAATCTTGGGGGGGATGAGCAGTTCTTC.

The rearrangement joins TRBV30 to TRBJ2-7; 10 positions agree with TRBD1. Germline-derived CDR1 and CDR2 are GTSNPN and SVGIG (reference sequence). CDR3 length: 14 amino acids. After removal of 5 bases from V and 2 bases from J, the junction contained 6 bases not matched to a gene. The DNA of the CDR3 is TGTGCCTGGGGACGGACAGGGGGTACCTACGAGCAGTACTTC. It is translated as CAWGRTGGTYEQYF.